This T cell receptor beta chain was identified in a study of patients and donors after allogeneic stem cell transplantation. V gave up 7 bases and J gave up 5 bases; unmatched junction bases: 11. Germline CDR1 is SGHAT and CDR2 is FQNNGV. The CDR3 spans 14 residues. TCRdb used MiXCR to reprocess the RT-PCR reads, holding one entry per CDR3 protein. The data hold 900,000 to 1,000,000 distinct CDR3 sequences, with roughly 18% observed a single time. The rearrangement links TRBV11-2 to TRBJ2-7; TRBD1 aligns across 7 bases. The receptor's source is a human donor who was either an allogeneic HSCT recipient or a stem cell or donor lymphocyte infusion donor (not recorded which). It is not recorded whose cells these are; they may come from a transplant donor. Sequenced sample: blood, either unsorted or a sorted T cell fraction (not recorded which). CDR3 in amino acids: CASTRSTGSHEQYF. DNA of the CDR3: TGTGCCAGCACTCGTTCGACAGGGTCCCACGAGCAGTACTTC.